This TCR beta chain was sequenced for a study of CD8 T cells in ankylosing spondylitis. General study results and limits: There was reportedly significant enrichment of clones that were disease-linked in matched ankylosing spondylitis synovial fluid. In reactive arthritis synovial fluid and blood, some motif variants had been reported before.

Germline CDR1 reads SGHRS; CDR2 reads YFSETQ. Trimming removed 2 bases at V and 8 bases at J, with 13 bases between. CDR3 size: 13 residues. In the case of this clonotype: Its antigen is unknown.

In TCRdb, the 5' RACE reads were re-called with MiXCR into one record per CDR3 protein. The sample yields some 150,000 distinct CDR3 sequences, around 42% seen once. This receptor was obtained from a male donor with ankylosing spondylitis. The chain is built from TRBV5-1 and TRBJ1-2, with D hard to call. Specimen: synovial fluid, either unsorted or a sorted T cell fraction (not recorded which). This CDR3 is CASSFFRQYGYTF. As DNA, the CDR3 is TGCGCCAGCAGCTTTTTCCGGCAGTACGGCTACACCTTC.